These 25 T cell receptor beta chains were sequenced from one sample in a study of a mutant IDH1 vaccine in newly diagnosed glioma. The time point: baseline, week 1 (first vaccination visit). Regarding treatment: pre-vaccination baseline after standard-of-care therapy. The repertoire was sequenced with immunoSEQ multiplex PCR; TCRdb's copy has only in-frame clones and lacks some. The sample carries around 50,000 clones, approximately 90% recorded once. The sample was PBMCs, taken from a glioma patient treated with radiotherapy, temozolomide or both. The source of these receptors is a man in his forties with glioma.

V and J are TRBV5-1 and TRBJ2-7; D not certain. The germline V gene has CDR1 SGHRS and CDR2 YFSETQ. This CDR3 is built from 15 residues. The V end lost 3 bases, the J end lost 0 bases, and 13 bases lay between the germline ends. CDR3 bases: TGCGCCAGCAGCTCATCCCCCCAAAGCTCCTACGAGCAGTACTTC. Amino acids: CASSSSPQSSYEQYF.

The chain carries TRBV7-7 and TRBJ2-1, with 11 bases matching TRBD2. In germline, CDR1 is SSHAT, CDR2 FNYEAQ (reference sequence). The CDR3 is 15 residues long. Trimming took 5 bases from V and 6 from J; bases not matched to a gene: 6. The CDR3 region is CASSPGTSGTNEQFF. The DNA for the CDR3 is TGTGCCAGCAGCCCGGGGACTAGCGGCACCAATGAGCAGTTCTTC.

The CDR3 loop is CASSEPGTRGFEQYF. The CDR3, as DNA: TGCGCCAGCAGTGAGCCCGGGACTAGGGGCTTCGAGCAGTACTTC. V gene TRBV10-1 combines with J gene TRBJ2-7; 8 bases map to TRBD2. CDR3 size: 15 residues. From germline, CDR1 is WNHNN and CDR2 SYGVQD (reference sequence). J was trimmed by 6 bases and V by 2 bases; bases with no gene match: 9.

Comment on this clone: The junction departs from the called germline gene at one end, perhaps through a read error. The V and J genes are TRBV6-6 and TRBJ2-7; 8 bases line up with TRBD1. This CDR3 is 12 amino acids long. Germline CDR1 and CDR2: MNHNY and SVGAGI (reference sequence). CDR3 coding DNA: TGTGCCAGCAGACAGGGGGTCTACGAGCAGTATTTC. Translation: CASRQGVYEQYF.

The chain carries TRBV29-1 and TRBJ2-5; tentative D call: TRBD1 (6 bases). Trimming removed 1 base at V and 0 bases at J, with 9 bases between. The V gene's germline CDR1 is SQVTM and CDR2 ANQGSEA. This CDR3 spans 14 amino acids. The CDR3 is CSVEGGRYQETQYF. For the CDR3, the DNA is TGCAGCGTTGAAGGGGGGCGGTACCAAGAGACCCAGTACTTC.

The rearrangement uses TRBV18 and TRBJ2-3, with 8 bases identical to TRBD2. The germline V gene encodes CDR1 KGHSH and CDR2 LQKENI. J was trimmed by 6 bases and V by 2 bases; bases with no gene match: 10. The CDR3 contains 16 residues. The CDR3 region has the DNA TGTGCCAGCTCACCAAGAACGAGCGGGAGTGGCGATACGCAGTATTTT. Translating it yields CASSPRTSGSGDTQYF.

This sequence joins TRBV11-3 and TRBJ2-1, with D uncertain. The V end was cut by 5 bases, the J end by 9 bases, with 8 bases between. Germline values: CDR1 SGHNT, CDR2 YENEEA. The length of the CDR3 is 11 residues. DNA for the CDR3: TGTGCCAGCAGCCGTACTGGTGAGCAGTTCTTC. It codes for CASSRTGEQFF.

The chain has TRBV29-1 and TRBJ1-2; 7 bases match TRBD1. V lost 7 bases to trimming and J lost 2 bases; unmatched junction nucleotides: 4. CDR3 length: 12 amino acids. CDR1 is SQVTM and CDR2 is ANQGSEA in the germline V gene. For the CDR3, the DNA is TGCAGCGGCCAGACAGGGAACTATGGCTACACCTTC. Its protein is CSGQTGNYGYTF.

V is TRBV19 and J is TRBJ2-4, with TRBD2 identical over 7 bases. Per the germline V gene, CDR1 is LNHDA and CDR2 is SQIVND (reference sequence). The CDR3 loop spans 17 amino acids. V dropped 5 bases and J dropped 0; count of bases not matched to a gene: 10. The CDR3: CASSPAGEGLAKNIQYF. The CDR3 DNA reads TGTGCCAGTAGTCCGGCGGGAGAGGGGCTAGCCAAAAACATTCAGTACTTC.

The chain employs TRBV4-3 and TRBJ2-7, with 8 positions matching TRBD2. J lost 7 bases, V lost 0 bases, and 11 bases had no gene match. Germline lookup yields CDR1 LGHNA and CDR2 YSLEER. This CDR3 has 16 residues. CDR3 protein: CASSQEGLAGFGEQYF. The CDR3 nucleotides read TGCGCCAGCAGCCAAGAGGGGCTAGCGGGTTTTGGAGAGCAGTACTTC.

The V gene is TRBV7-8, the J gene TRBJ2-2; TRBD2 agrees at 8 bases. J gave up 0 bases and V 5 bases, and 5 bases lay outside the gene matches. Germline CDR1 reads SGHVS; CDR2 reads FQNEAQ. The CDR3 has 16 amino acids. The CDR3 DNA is TGTGCCAGCAGCCCACGAGCGGGAGCGAACACCGGGGAGCTGTTTTTT. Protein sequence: CASSPRAGANTGELFF.

The CDR3 protein is CASSWSRGATNEKLFF. As DNA, the CDR3 is TGTGCCAGTAGCTGGAGCAGGGGTGCAACTAATGAAAAACTGTTTTTT. This chain links TRBV19 with TRBJ1-4; the D gene is possibly TRBD1 (6 bases). CDR1 LNHDA and CDR2 SQIVND come from the germline V gene (reference sequence). The V end lost 6 bases, the J end lost 0 bases, and 14 bases lay between the germline ends. The CDR3 has 16 residues.

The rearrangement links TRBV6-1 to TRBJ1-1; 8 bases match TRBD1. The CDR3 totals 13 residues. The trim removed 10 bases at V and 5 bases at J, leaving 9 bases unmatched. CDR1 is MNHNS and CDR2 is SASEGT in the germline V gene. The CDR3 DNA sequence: TGTGCCACGGGTGACAGGGGTAGGACTGAAGCTTTCTTT. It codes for CATGDRGRTEAFF.

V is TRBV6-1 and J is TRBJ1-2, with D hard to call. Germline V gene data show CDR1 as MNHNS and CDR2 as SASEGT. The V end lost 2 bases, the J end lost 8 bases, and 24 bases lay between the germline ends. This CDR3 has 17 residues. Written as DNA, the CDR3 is TGTGCCAGCAGTGAAAGGTTCCTGGAGGGTGGGGAGGAAGGCTACACCTTC. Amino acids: CASSERFLEGGEEGYTF.

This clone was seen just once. The CDR3 sequence is CASSPGSYEQYF. CDR3 bases: TGTGCCAGCAGTCCGGGGTCCTACGAGCAGTACTTC. The chain couples TRBV6-6 to TRBJ2-7; tentative D call: TRBD2 (5 bases). The CDR3 covers 12 residues. V lost 5 bases and J 1 base, leaving 6 bases between the germline ends. Germline V CDR1 and CDR2: MNHNY, SVGAGI (reference sequence).

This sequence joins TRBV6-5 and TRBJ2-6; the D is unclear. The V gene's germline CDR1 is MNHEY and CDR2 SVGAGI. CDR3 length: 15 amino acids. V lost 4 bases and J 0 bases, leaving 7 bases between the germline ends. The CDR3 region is CASSSQYSGANVLTF. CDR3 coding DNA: TGTGCCAGCAGTTCTCAGTACTCTGGGGCCAACGTCCTGACTTTC.

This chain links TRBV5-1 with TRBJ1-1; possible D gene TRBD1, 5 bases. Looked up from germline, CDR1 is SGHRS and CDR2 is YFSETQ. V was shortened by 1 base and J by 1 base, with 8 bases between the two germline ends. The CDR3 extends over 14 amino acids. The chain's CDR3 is CASSLFGANTEAFF. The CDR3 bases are TGCGCCAGCAGCTTGTTCGGGGCGAACACTGAAGCTTTCTTT.

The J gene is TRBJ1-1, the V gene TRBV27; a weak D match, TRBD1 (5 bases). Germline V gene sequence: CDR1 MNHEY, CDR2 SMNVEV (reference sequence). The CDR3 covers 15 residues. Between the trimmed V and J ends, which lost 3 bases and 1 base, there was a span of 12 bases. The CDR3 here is CASSLSGTANTEAFF. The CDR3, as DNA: TGTGCCAGCAGTTTGTCCGGGACGGCGAACACTGAAGCTTTCTTT.

The CDR3 DNA reads as TGTGCCATCAGCGGGACAGGGGCTGGTAATGAAAAACTGTTTTTT. Its protein is CAISGTGAGNEKLFF. The rearrangement uses TRBV10-3 and TRBJ1-4, with TRBD1 identical over 10 bases. The CDR3 runs to 15 residues. V was clipped by 6 bases and J by 4 bases; unmatched bases: 5. Germline assignment: CDR1 ENHRY and CDR2 SYGVKD.

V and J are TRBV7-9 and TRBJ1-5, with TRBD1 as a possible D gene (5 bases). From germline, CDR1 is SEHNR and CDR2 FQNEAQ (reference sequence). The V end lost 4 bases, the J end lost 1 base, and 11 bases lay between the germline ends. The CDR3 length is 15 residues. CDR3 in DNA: TGTGCCAGCAGCTGGGGGGGAGGAAGCAATCAGCCCCAGCATTTT. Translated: CASSWGGGSNQPQHF.

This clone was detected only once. The CDR3 is CASSPSGRYYEQYF. For the CDR3, the DNA is TGTGCCAGCTCACCAAGTGGCAGATATTACGAGCAGTACTTC. The chain uses TRBV18 and TRBJ2-7; D is unclear. Trimming took 2 bases from V and 4 from J, leaving 12 bases between them. Germline V gives CDR1 KGHSH, CDR2 LQKENI. The CDR3 runs 14 residues.

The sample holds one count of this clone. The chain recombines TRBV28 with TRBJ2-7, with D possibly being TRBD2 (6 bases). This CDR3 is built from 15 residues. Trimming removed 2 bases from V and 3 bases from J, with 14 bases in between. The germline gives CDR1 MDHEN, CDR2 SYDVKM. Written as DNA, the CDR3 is TGTGCCAGCAGTTTAGGGCGAGGTAGCGGCTACGAGCAGTACTTC. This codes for CASSLGRGSGYEQYF.

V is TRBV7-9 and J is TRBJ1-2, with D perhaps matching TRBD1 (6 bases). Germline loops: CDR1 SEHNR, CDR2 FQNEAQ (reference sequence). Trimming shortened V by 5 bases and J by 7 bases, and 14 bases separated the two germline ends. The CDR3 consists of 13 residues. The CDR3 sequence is CASSPAGGGGYTF. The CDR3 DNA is TGTGCCAGCAGCCCCGCGGGGGGCGGTGGCTACACCTTC.

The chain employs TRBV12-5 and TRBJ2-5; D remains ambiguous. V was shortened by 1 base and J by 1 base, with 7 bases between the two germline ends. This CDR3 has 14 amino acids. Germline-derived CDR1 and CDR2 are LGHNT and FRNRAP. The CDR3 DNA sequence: TGTGCTAGTGGTTTGGGTCGGATCCAAGAGACCCAGTACTTC. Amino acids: CASGLGRIQETQYF.

CDR3 loop: CASSLGGSMVIEQYF. The CDR3, as DNA: TGCGCCAGCAGCTTGGGGGGCAGCATGGTCATCGAGCAGTACTTC. The chain is built from TRBV5-1 and TRBJ2-5; D is perhaps TRBD1 (5 bases). The DNA end favors TRBJ2-7, so the J call may be wrong. This CDR3 is 15 amino acids long. Germline V lookup: CDR1 SGHRS, CDR2 YFSETQ.